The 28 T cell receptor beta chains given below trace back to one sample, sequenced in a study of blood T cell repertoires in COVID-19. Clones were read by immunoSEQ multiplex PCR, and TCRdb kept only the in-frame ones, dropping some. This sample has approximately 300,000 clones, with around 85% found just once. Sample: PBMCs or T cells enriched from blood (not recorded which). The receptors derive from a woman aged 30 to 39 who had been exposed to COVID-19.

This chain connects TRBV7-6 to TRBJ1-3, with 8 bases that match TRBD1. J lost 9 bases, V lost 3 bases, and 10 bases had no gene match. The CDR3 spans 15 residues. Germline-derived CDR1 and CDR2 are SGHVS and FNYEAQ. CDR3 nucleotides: TGTGCCAGCAGCTTGACAGGGACAGGAGTTGGCACCATATATTTT. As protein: CASSLTGTGVGTIYF. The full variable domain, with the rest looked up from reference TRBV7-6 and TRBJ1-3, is GAGVSQSPRYKVTKRGQDVALRCDPISGHVSLYWYRQALGQGPEFLTYFNYEAQQDKSGLPNDRFSAERPEGSISTLTIQRTEQRDSAMYRCASSLTGTGVGTIYFGEGSWLTVV.

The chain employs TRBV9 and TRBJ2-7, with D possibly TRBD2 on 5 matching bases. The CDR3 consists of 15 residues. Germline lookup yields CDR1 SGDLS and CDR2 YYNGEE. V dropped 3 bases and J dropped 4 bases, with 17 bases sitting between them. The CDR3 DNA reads TGTGCCAGCAGCGGAGACGGGCGGGTGGGGTACGAGCAGTACTTC. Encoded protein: CASSGDGRVGYEQYF.

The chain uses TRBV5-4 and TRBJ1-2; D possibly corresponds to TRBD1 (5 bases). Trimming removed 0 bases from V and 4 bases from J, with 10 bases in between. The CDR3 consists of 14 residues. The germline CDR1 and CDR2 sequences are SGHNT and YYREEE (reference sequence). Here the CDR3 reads CASSLEPGGYGYTF. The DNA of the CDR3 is TGTGCCAGCAGCTTGGAACCCGGGGGCTATGGCTACACCTTC.

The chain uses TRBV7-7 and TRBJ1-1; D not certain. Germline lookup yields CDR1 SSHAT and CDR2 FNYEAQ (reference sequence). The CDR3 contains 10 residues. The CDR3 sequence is CAVGRTEAFF. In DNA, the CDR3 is TGTGCGGTCGGTCGGACTGAAGCTTTCTTT.

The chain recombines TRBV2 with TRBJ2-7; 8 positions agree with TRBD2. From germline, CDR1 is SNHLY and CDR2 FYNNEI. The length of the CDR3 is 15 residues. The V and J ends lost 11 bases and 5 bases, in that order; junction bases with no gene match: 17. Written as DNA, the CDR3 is TGTGCCCTTAGCTTTTTGAGCGGGAGTACCAACGAGCAGTACTTC. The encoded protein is CALSFLSGSTNEQYF.

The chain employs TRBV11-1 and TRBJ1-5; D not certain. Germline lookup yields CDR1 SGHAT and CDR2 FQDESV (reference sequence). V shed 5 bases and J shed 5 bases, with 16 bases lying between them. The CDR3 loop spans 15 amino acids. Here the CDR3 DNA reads TGTGCCAGCAGCCAAACTGACACAGCTGATCAGCCCCAGCATTTT. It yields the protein CASSQTDTADQPQHF.

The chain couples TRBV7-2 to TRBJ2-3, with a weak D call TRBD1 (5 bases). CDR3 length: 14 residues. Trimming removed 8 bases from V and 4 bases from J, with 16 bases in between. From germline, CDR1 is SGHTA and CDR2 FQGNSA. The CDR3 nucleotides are TGTGCCAGCGCATCCAGGGTCGGTGCAGATACGCAGTATTTT. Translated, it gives CASASRVGADTQYF.

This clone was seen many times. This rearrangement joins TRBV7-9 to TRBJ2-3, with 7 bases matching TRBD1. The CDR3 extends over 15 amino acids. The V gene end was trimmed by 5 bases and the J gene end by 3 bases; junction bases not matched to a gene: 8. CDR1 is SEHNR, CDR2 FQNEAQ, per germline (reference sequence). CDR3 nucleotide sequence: TGTGCCAGCAGCCCCAAGGGGGCGATTACAGATACGCAGTATTTT. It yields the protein CASSPKGAITDTQYF.

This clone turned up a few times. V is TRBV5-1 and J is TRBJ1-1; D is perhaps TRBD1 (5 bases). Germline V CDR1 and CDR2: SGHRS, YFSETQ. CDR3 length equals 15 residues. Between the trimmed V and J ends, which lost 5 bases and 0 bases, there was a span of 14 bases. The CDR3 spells CASSREVGVNTEAFF. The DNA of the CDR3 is TGCGCCAGCAGTCGGGAGGTAGGGGTGAACACTGAAGCTTTCTTT.

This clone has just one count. Here the CDR3 reads CASSPDRPRTEAFF. CDR3 DNA sequence: TGTGCCAGCAGCCCCGACAGGCCGCGCACTGAAGCTTTCTTT. The chain is built from TRBV21-1 and TRBJ1-1; the table assigns TRBD1, which was not confirmed against the DNA. TRBV21-1 is classified as a pseudogene. CDR3 size: 14 residues.

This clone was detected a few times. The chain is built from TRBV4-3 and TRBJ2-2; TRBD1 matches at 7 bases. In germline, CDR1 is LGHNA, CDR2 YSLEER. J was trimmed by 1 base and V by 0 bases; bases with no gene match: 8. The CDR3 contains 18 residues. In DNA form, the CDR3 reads TGCGCCAGCAGCCAAGAAGGGGCTCGACAGGGGAACACCGGGGAGCTGTTTTTT. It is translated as CASSQEGARQGNTGELFF.

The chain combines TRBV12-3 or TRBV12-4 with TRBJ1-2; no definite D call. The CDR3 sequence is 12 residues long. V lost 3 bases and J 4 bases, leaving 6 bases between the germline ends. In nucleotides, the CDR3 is TGTGCCAGCAGTTTGTCTTCCTATGGCTACACCTTC. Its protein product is CASSLSSYGYTF.

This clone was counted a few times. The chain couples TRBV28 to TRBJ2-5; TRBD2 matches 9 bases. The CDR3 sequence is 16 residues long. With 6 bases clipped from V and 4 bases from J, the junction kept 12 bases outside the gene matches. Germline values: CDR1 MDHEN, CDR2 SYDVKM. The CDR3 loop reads CASSRSSGTSPETQYF. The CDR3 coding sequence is TGTGCCAGCAGCAGATCTAGCGGGACGTCGCCAGAGACCCAGTACTTC.

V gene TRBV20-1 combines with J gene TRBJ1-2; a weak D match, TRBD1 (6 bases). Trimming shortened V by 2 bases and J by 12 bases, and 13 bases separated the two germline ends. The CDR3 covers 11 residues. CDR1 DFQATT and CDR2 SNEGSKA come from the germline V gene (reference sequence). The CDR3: CSARIQGRNTF. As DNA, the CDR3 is TGCAGTGCTAGAATTCAGGGGCGCAACACCTTC.

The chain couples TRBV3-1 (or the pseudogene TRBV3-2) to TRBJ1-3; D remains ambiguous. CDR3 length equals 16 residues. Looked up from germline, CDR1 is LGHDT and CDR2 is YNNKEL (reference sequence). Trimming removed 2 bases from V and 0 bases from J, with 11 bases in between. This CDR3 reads CASSQLKETSGNTIYF. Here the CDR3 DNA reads TGTGCCAGCAGCCAACTTAAGGAGACCTCTGGAAACACCATATATTTT.

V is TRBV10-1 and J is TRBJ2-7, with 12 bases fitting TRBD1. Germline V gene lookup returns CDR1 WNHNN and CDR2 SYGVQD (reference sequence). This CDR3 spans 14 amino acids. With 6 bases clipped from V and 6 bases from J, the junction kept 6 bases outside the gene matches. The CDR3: CASSAGTGGVEQYF. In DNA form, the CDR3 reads TGCGCCAGCAGCGCCGGGACAGGGGGCGTCGAGCAGTACTTC.

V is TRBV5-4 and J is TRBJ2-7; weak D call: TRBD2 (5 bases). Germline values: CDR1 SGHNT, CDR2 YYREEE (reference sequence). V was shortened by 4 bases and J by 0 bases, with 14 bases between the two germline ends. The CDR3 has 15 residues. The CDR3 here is CASSPEVLSSYEQYF. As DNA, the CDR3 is TGTGCCAGCAGCCCGGAGGTCCTGAGCTCCTACGAGCAGTACTTC.

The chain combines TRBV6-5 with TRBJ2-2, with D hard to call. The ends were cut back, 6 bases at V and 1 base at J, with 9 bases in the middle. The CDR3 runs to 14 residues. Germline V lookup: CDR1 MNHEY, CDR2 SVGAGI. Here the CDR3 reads CASSPPRNTGELFF. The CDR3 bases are TGTGCCAGCAGCCCCCCCCGGAACACCGGGGAGCTGTTTTTT.

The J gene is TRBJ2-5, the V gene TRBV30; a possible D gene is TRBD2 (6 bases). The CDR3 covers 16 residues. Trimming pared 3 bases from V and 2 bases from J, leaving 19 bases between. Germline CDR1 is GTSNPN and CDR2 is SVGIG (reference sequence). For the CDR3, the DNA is TGTGCCTGGAGACAACGACCGGGACTCCTGCAAGAGACCCAGTACTTC. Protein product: CAWRQRPGLLQETQYF.

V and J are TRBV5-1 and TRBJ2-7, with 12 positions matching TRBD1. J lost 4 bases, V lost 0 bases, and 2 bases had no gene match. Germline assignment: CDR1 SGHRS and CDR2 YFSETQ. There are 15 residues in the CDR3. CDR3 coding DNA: TGCGCCAGCAGCTTGGAGGGACAGGGGGCATACGAGCAGTACTTC. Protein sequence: CASSLEGQGAYEQYF.

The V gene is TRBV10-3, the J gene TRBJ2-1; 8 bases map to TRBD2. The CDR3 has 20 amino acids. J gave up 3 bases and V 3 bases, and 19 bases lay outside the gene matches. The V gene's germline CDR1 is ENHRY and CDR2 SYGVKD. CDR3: CAISDVRGGTPNTDYNEQFF. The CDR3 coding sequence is TGTGCCATCAGTGATGTCCGGGGGGGCACACCCAACACCGACTACAATGAGCAGTTCTTC.

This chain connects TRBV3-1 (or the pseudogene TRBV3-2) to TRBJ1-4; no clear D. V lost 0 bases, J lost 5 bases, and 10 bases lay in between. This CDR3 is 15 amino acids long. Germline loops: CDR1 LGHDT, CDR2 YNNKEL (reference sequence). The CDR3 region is CASSQEGPGNEKLFF. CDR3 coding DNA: TGTGCCAGCAGCCAAGAAGGTCCAGGAAATGAAAAACTGTTTTTT.

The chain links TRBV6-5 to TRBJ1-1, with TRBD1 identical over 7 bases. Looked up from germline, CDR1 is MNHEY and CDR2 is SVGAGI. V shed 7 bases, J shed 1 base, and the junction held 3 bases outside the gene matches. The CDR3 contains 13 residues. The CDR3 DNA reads TGTGCCAGCAACCCAGGGGGGAACACTGAAGCTTTCTTT. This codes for CASNPGGNTEAFF.

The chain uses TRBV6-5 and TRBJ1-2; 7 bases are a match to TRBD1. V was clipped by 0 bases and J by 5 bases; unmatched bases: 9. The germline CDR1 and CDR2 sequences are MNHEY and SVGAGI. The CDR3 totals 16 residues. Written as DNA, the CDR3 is TGTGCCAGCAGTTACTCATCTTTGGGGACAGCTTATGGCTACACCTTC. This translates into CASSYSSLGTAYGYTF.

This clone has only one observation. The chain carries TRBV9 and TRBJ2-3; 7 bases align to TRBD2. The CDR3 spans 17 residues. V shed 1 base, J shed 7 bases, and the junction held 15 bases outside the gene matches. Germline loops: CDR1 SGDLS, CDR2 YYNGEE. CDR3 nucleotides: TGTGCCAGCAGCGTATTCTCCGGATTGGGAGGGCTTAATACGCAGTATTTT. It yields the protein CASSVFSGLGGLNTQYF.

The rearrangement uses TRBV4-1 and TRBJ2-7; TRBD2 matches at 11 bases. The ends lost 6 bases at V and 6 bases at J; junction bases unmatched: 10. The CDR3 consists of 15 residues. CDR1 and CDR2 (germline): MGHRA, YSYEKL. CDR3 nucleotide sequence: TGCGCCAGCAGTCCGACTAGCGGGGCGTTACGCGAGCAGTACTTC. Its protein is CASSPTSGALREQYF.

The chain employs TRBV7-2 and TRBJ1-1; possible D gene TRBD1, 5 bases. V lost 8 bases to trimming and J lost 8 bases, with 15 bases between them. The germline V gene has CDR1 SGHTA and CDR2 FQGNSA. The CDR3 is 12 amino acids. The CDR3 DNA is TGTGCCAGCGGGAGGGGAGCTACCGAAGCTTTCTTT. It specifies CASGRGATEAFF.

The CDR3 DNA reads as TGTGCCAGTAGCCGAATGGACTCGCTTATGGGAGGCTACACCTTC. Translated, it gives CASSRMDSLMGGYTF. The chain couples TRBV19 to TRBJ1-2; D not certain. V was trimmed by 6 bases and J by 8 bases, leaving 22 bases between them. The CDR3 contains 15 residues. Looked up from germline, CDR1 is LNHDA and CDR2 is SQIVND (reference sequence).